This TCR beta chain was profiled in a study of blood T cell repertoires in COVID-19. Only in-frame clones appear in the TCRdb table, and some are missing; sequencing was by immunoSEQ multiplex PCR. The top ten clones hold about 2.7% of a sample with more than 250,000 clones, around 86% of them seen once. Participants' own reports of clinical history determined their cohort assignment. The origin of this receptor is a woman under 30 who had recovered from COVID-19. Sequencing input: PBMCs or T cells enriched from blood (not recorded which).

The CDR3 reads CASSQTGRNQPQHF. The DNA for the CDR3 is TGTGCCAGCAGCCAGACTGGTCGCAATCAGCCCCAGCATTTT. J is TRBJ1-5 and V is TRBV9; D uncertain. CDR3 size: 14 residues. Trimming pared 4 bases from V and 2 bases from J, leaving 10 bases between. The germline V gene encodes CDR1 SGDLS and CDR2 YYNGEE.